The rows below give T cell receptor beta chains drawn from one sample of a study of CD8 T cells in Susac syndrome. TCRdb independently ran MiXCR on the immunoSEQ multiplex PCR reads; one entry per CDR3 protein. This table has about 280,000 distinct CDR3 sequences, about 88% appearing once. Sequencing was performed on CD8+ T cells from PBMCs. The origin of the receptors is a human donor with multiple sclerosis. Both conserved end residues are part of each CDR3. A D gene is named only where the DNA matches it firmly. Expanded clones are given a class, and other clones once, few, many or no size at all.

d_call,v_call,j_call,clone_size,cdr3_aa,cdr3_nt
-,TRBV29-1,TRBJ2-7,-,CSVESPTALGYEQYF,TGCAGCGTTGAATCCCCGACCGCATTAGGGTACGAGCAGTACTTC
-,TRBV27,TRBJ2-7,-,CASSFSVGAALSYEQYF,TGTGCCAGCAGTTTCTCGGTAGGGGCAGCCCTTTCGTACGAGCAGTACTTC
TRBD1,TRBV6-9,TRBJ2-5,-,CASSYSGQGQETQYF,TGTGCCAGCAGTTATTCCGGACAGGGACAAGAGACCCAGTACTTC
-,TRBV30,TRBJ1-1,-,CAWSPPQGNTEAFF,TGTGCCTGGAGTCCCCCACAGGGAAACACTGAAGCTTTCTTT
TRBD2,TRBV4-1,TRBJ2-1,once,CASSQDSGGPWQFF,TGCGCCAGCAGCCAAGATTCGGGAGGGCCTTGGCAGTTCTTC
-,TRBV24-1,TRBJ1-4,-,CATSEFNGKSEKLFF,TGTGCCACCAGCGAGTTTAATGGTAAATCTGAAAAACTGTTTTTT
TRBD2,TRBV12-3/TRBV12-4,TRBJ2-1,-,CASSFRGRPPGNEQFF,TGTGCCAGCAGTTTTCGCGGGAGGCCCCCGGGGAATGAGCAGTTCTTC
TRBD2,TRBV19,TRBJ2-1,-,CASSIVLAGEENEQFF,TGTGCCAGTAGTATAGTCCTGGCGGGAGAGGAGAATGAGCAGTTCTTC
TRBD1,TRBV9,TRBJ1-1,-,CASSVIGQGTEAFF,TGTGCCAGCAGCGTTATCGGACAGGGCACTGAAGCTTTCTTT
-,TRBV7-6,TRBJ2-2,-,CASSFYVGEGTGELFF,TGTGCCAGCAGCTTTTACGTGGGAGAAGGCACCGGGGAGCTGTTTTTT
TRBD1,TRBV20-1,TRBJ2-7,-,CSARDRDRSYEQYF,TGCAGTGCTAGAGATAGGGACAGGTCCTACGAGCAGTACTTC
TRBD1,TRBV4-1,TRBJ2-3,-,CASSQGTAQDTQYF,TGCGCCAGCAGCCAGGGGACAGCTCAGGATACGCAGTATTTT
TRBD1,TRBV28,TRBJ2-4,-,CASTDRGAKNIQYF,TGTGCCAGCACTGACAGGGGAGCCAAAAACATTCAGTACTTC
-,TRBV7-8,TRBJ2-7,once,CASSPNNYEQYF,TGTGCCAGCAGCCCAAACAACTACGAGCAGTACTTC
TRBD1,TRBV12-3/TRBV12-4,TRBJ2-1,once,CASSLFSKTGDSYNEQFF,TGTGCCAGCAGTTTGTTCAGTAAGACAGGGGATTCCTACAATGAGCAGTTCTTC
-,TRBV12-3/TRBV12-4,TRBJ2-1,-,CASTPQVRLELNEQFF,TGTGCCAGCACTCCTCAGGTGCGGCTAGAGCTGAATGAGCAGTTCTTC
TRBD1,TRBV10-3,TRBJ1-2,-,CAIGTANNLDGYTF,TGTGCCATCGGGACAGCTAATAACCTCGATGGCTACACCTTC
-,TRBV28,TRBJ2-1,-,CASSLSVRAARANEQFF,TGTGCCAGCAGTTTAAGTGTGCGGGCCGCCCGGGCCAATGAGCAGTTCTTC
TRBD2,TRBV19,TRBJ2-1,-,CASSMGLNNEQFF,TGTGCCAGTAGTATGGGACTAAACAATGAGCAGTTCTTC
-,TRBV6-1,TRBJ2-7,few,CASSRQGLYEQYF,TGTGCCAGCAGTCGCCAGGGCCTCTACGAGCAGTACTTC
TRBD2,TRBV5-1,TRBJ2-5,few,CASSFSRERGETQYF,TGCGCCAGCAGCTTTTCGCGGGAGAGAGGGGAGACCCAGTACTTC
-,TRBV28,TRBJ2-2,-,CASSNRSSWTALPSNTGELFF,TGTGCCAGCAGTAACCGGAGCTCCTGGACAGCCCTCCCTTCGAACACCGGGGAGCTGTTTTTT
TRBD1,TRBV20-1,TRBJ1-6,-,CSARDGTVTLHF,TGCAGTGCTAGAGACGGGACAGTCACCCTCCACTTT
TRBD2,TRBV7-9,TRBJ2-7,-,CASSLQGTSGRPYEQYF,TGTGCCAGCAGCTTACAGGGGACTAGCGGGAGGCCGTACGAGCAGTACTTC
TRBD2,TRBV6-4,TRBJ2-1,-,CASSDGAGERNEQFF,TGTGCCAGCAGTGACGGAGCGGGAGAGAGGAATGAGCAGTTCTTC
-,TRBV6-5,TRBJ2-7,-,CASRPGRGPYEQYF,TGTGCCAGCAGACCAGGGCGGGGCCCCTACGAGCAGTACTTC
TRBD1,TRBV29-1,TRBJ2-7,-,CSVVPGTGLYEQYF,TGCAGCGTGGTCCCCGGGACAGGGCTCTACGAGCAGTACTTC
-,TRBV7-9,TRBJ2-7,-,CASSLRAGYEQYF,TGTGCCAGCAGCTTAAGGGCTGGCTACGAGCAGTACTTC
TRBD2,TRBV28,TRBJ2-5,-,CASSFPTNGREREETQYF,TGTGCCAGCAGTTTCCCTACGAATGGGCGGGAGAGGGAGGAGACCCAGTACTTC
-,TRBV11-2,TRBJ2-1,-,CASSLAYEQFF,TGTGCCAGCAGCTTAGCTTATGAGCAGTTCTTC
-,TRBV20-1,TRBJ2-5,-,CSAFETQYF,TGCAGTGCATTCGAGACCCAGTACTTC
-,TRBV5-1,TRBJ2-1,-,CASSYDLKSYNEQFF,TGCGCCAGCAGCTATGACCTTAAAAGCTACAATGAGCAGTTCTTC
TRBD1,TRBV5-1,TRBJ2-1,-,CASSLVGTGETTYNEQFF,TGCGCCAGCAGCTTGGTTGGAACAGGGGAAACAACATACAATGAGCAGTTCTTC
TRBD2,TRBV6-1,TRBJ2-7,few,CASTRSAGTRYEQYF,TGTGCCAGCACGAGATCCGCCGGGACTAGGTATGAGCAGTACTTC
-,TRBV27,TRBJ2-1,-,CASSAGPKDEQFF,TGTGCCAGCAGCGCAGGCCCTAAGGATGAGCAGTTCTTC
TRBD2,TRBV27,TRBJ2-1,-,CASSPLAGIISSYNEQFF,TGTGCCAGCAGTCCACTAGCGGGAATAATTAGCTCCTACAATGAGCAGTTCTTC
-,TRBV6-1,TRBJ2-7,-,CASSEGYEQYF,TGTGCCAGCAGTGAAGGATACGAGCAGTACTTC
-,TRBV4-1,TRBJ2-1,-,CASSRVRRWGYSYNEQFF,TGCGCCAGCAGCCGAGTCCGTAGGTGGGGTTACTCCTACAATGAGCAGTTCTTC
-,TRBV13,TRBJ2-2,once,CASSFDPSLYTGELFF,TGTGCCAGCAGCTTTGACCCAAGCCTTTACACCGGGGAGCTGTTTTTT
-,TRBV20-1,TRBJ2-7,once,CSADSSVFHEQYF,TGCAGTGCTGATAGTAGCGTCTTCCACGAGCAGTACTTC
TRBD2,TRBV15,TRBJ2-2,-,CATSRGGTGGTGELFF,TGTGCCACCAGCAGAGGGGGGACGGGAGGCACCGGGGAGCTGTTTTTT
TRBD1,TRBV18,TRBJ1-5,-,CASSPTGGSNQPQHF,TGTGCCAGCTCACCGACAGGGGGAAGCAATCAGCCCCAGCATTTT
TRBD1,TRBV7-3,TRBJ2-5,-,CASSAPGQGLETQYF,TGTGCCAGCAGCGCCCCGGGACAGGGTTTGGAGACCCAGTACTTC
TRBD1,TRBV10-3,TRBJ1-1,-,CAISHRGKSVFEAFF,TGTGCCATCAGCCACAGGGGGAAATCGGTTTTTGAAGCTTTCTTT
TRBD1,TRBV27,TRBJ1-6,-,CASSPLTGDSPLHF,TGTGCCAGCAGTCCGCTTACAGGGGATTCACCCCTCCACTTT
TRBD1,TRBV27,TRBJ2-5,-,CASSSRTGQETQYF,TGTGCCAGCAGTTCAAGGACAGGGCAAGAGACCCAGTACTTC
TRBD2,TRBV13,TRBJ2-7,-,CASRTDGGAIDEQYF,TGTGCCAGCAGGACCGACGGGGGGGCTATTGACGAGCAGTACTTC
TRBD2,TRBV18,TRBJ2-1,-,CASSPLPLPWREGLKGGNEQFF,TGTGCCAGCTCACCCCTACCCCTCCCCTGGCGGGAGGGACTTAAAGGAGGCAATGAGCAGTTCTTC
-,TRBV6-1,TRBJ1-5,few,CASRVASYSNQPQHF,TGTGCCAGCAGGGTCGCAAGCTATAGCAATCAGCCCCAGCATTTT
TRBD1,TRBV29-1,TRBJ2-5,-,CSGIRDSPGTQYF,TGCAGCGGAATCCGGGACAGCCCAGGGACCCAGTACTTC
TRBD1,TRBV27,TRBJ2-1,-,CASTTGGVGEFF,TGTGCCAGCACTACAGGGGGCGTTGGGGAGTTCTTC
-,TRBV20-1,TRBJ2-7,-,CSARELQGDGEQYF,TGCAGTGCTAGAGAATTACAGGGTGATGGCGAGCAGTACTTC
TRBD2,TRBV19,TRBJ2-1,-,CASSITSGAYNEQFF,TGTGCCAGTAGTATTACTAGCGGGGCCTACAATGAGCAGTTCTTC
-,TRBV30,TRBJ2-2,-,CAWSVGVEGGELFF,TGTGCCTGGAGTGTTGGGGTGGAGGGCGGGGAGCTGTTTTTT
TRBD1,TRBV7-2,TRBJ1-4,-,CASSYRGRDEKLFF,TGTGCCAGCAGTTACAGGGGAAGAGATGAAAAACTGTTTTTT
-,TRBV9,TRBJ1-6,-,CASSVGEGNSPLHF,TGTGCCAGCAGCGTGGGTGAGGGGAATTCACCCCTCCACTTT